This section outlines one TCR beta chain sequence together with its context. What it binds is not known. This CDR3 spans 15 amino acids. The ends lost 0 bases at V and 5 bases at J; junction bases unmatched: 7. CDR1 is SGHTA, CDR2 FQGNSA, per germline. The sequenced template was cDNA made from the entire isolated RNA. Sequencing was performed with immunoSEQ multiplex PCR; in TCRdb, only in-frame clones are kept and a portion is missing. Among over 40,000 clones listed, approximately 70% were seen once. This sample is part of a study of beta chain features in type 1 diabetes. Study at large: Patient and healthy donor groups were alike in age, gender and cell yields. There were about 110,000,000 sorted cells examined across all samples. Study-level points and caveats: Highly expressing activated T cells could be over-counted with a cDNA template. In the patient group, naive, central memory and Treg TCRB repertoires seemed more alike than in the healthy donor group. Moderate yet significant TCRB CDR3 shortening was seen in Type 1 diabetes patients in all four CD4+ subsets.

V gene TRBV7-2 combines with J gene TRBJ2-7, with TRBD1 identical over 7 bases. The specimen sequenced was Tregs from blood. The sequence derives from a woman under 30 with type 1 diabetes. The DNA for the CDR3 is TGTGCCAGCAGCTTAGCGAGGCACAGGGGAGACGAGCAGTACTTC. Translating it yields CASSLARHRGDEQYF.